This T cell receptor (beta chain) was identified during a study of cytomegalovirus exposure and HLA in healthy donors. Study results and caveats: Later genetic work tied a missense DCLRE1C variant to beta-chain V and J trimming. In a later analysis, TCR association rates varied by HLA locus: DRB1 most, HLA-C fewest. Cytomegalovirus status, reportedly, was diagnosed with high specificity and sensitivity by the classifier.

Donors likely had unrecorded immune exposures despite being nominally healthy when sampled. This clone was observed a single time. What it binds is not known. Germline V gene sequence: CDR1 MNHEY, CDR2 SMNVEV (reference sequence). Trimming at V came to 5 bases and at J to 0 bases, leaving 9 bases not matched to a gene. This CDR3 is 17 amino acids long. The PCR contained 60 Vbeta and 13 Jbeta primers. Using immunoSEQ multiplex PCR, the repertoire was profiled, and TCRdb retains in-frame clones only, with some absent. In the table there are some 120,000 clones, about four fifths of which are singletons. Sample: PBMCs. This TCR was sampled from a woman aged 30 to 39 in good health and CMV-seronegative. The J gene is TRBJ1-4, the V gene TRBV27; 7 nucleotides align to TRBD1. Here the CDR3 reads CASSHRGGVATNEKLFF. The CDR3 bases are TGTGCCAGCAGTCACAGGGGTGGGGTTGCAACTAATGAAAAACTGTTTTTT.